This T cell receptor beta chain was obtained from a study of blood T cells in healthy people across ages. Regarding the study as a whole: Naive T cell percentage showed a strong correlation with TCR beta diversity.

As for this clonotype: Antigen unknown.

For the second PCR, which ran for roughly 7 to 11 cycles, a sample-barcoded 5' primer and a J-beta primer mix were used. TCRdb reanalysed the 5' RACE reads using MiXCR and keeps one entry per CDR3 protein. The sample holds approximately 1,700,000 distinct CDR3 sequences, roughly two fifths seen once. The length of the CDR3 is 14 residues. The germline V gene has CDR1 SNHLY and CDR2 FYNNEI. V gave up 6 bases and J gave up 3 bases; unmatched junction bases: 3. The sample taken for sequencing was blood. The receptor comes from a human donor in good health. The V call is TRBV2, the J call TRBJ2-1, with 9 nucleotides matching TRBD2. The CDR3: CASRVAGVYNEQFF. The CDR3 DNA reads TGTGCCAGCAGGGTAGCGGGGGTCTACAATGAGCAGTTCTTC.